This T cell receptor (beta chain) was captured by sequencing in a study of blood T cells in healthy people across ages. Each donor had ten milliliters of peripheral blood drawn. Together with a sample-barcoded 5' primer, a J-beta primer mix was included in a second PCR lasting roughly 6 to 12 cycles. TCRdb passed the 5' RACE reads through MiXCR, listing each CDR3 protein once. In the table there are roughly 790,000 distinct CDR3 sequences, around 40% of which are singletons. Germline V gene lookup returns CDR1 ENHRY and CDR2 SYGVKD. The CDR3 extends over 10 amino acids. V dropped 4 bases and J dropped 5 bases, with 2 bases sitting between them. On this clonotype: Its antigen remains unidentified.

Study outcomes and limitations: A roughly linear age-dependent decrease characterized TCR beta diversity per million T cells. Estimates drawn from one million T cells were deemed to understate diversity. Any conclusive comparison of naive versus antigen-experienced cells was prevented by using unsorted PBMCs.

The chain carries TRBV10-3 and TRBJ1-2; no reliable D call. This receptor was obtained from a woman aged 55-69 years in good health. Sequenced sample: blood. The CDR3 sequence: CAISGYGYTF. The CDR3 region has the DNA TGTGCCATCAGTGGGTATGGCTACACCTTC.